The TCR beta chain under discussion was sequenced for a study of blood T cell repertoires in COVID-19. Study as a whole: Donors in the United States, Italy and Spain gave samples during acute or convalescent COVID-19. T cells, B-cell-depleted T cells, or PBMCs provided the cDNA or gDNA that served as material.

There are 16 residues in the CDR3. The germline V gene encodes CDR1 GTSNPN and CDR2 SVGIG (reference sequence). The junction had 7 bases not matched to a gene; V was cut back by 2 bases and J by 2 bases. Original methodology: The authors estimated nucleated cell counts from reference gene primer amplification. Some clones are missing from TCRdb's copy, which holds only in-frame ones; the method was immunoSEQ multiplex PCR. V, J and clone size are those of that table, while D and trimming were read from the DNA. The table includes roughly 300,000 clones, roughly 80% detected once. The chain uses TRBV30 and TRBJ2-7; 12 nucleotides match TRBD2. The sequenced sample was peripheral blood. This TCR was sampled from a woman in her forties or fifties who had recovered from COVID-19. CDR3 sequence (DNA): TGTGCCTGGAGTAAGACTAGCGGGAGTGAGGCCTACGAGCAGTACTTC. Its protein is CAWSKTSGSEAYEQYF.